Listed below are T cell receptor beta chains from one sample, sequenced in a study of cytomegalovirus exposure and HLA in healthy donors. Sequencing used immunoSEQ multiplex PCR; TCRdb keeps in-frame clones, though not all of them. Altogether 150,000 to 200,000 clones are present, over 70% being singletons, with the ten largest covering just over 2%. The sequenced sample consisted of PBMCs. These receptors were taken from a young woman in good health and CMV-seropositive. Each CDR3 is given without its conserved first and last residue. A D gene is named only where the DNA matches it firmly. Clone size appears in some rows only: once, few, many, or a class for an expanded clone.

cdr3_aa,clone_size,v_call,j_call,d_call
ASSSPDRGPEKLF,few,TRBV6-6,TRBJ1-4,.
ASSLGRGVAADTQY,once,TRBV11-3,TRBJ2-3,TRBD2
ASGQLIAGVAGNEQF,.,TRBV12-5,TRBJ2-1,TRBD2
ASTSNSEQY,.,TRBV28,TRBJ2-7,.
ASSRLGATTGELF,.,TRBV5-4,TRBJ2-2,.
ASSQTGLRGDTIY,.,TRBV4-1,TRBJ1-3,.
AWDPKQGADMGYT,.,TRBV30,TRBJ1-2,TRBD1
ASNTIAGDYQPQH,.,TRBV19,TRBJ1-5,.
ASSPWGRESETQY,once,TRBV19,TRBJ2-5,TRBD2
ATSRDQGAYGYT,.,TRBV15,TRBJ1-2,.
ASSYWDKPNTEAF,once,TRBV11-2,TRBJ1-1,.
ASSPDPSRGGIQETQY,.,TRBV4-1,TRBJ2-5,TRBD2
ASSWGRGYT,.,TRBV6-6,TRBJ1-2,.
ASSLSRLATDTQY,.,TRBV27,TRBJ2-3,TRBD2
TSSLDGTGWETQY,.,TRBV5-4,TRBJ2-5,.
ASSPAGTDYGYT,.,TRBV14,TRBJ1-2,TRBD1
ARTIQGTDTQY,.,TRBV27,TRBJ2-3,.
ASSLSAGNTEAF,.,TRBV7-9,TRBJ1-1,.
ASSYTKDIHGYT,.,TRBV10-2,TRBJ1-2,.
ASSSQPGVLETQY,.,TRBV6-5,TRBJ2-5,.
ASSQPTSAGGNEQF,.,TRBV4-2,TRBJ2-1,TRBD2
ASSLIAIQETQY,.,TRBV5-1,TRBJ2-5,.
ASSRPSGETQY,.,TRBV13,TRBJ2-5,.
ASSHIYSVPEAF,.,TRBV7-8,TRBJ1-1,.
ASTPGQGGYQPQH,.,TRBV5-1,TRBJ1-5,TRBD1
ASSYGAGGPQETQY,.,TRBV6-5,TRBJ2-5,TRBD2
ASSLSGDYNEQF,.,TRBV4-3,TRBJ2-1,TRBD2
ASYREDTGELF,.,TRBV6-1,TRBJ2-2,.
ASSDQMGQTNTEAF,.,TRBV5-4,TRBJ1-1,.